Below are 30 T cell receptor beta chains sequenced from a single sample in a study of blood T cell repertoires in COVID-19. Profiled with immunoSEQ multiplex PCR; TCRdb holds only in-frame clones, not every one. The profile shows around 70,000 clones, roughly 88% of them singletons. The source material was peripheral blood. The receptors were sampled from a human donor in a cohort sampled during active COVID-19.

The chain joins TRBV5-4 to TRBJ2-7, with 9 bases fitting TRBD1. The CDR3 has 13 amino acids. Germline V gene sequence: CDR1 SGHNT, CDR2 YYREEE (reference sequence). V shed 1 base and J 7 bases; nucleotides not matched to a gene: 3. The CDR3 DNA sequence: TGTGCCAGCAGCTTGCCGGACAGGGGTGAGCAGTACTTC. Amino acids: CASSLPDRGEQYF.

The V call is TRBV30, the J call TRBJ2-1; D might be TRBD2 (5 bases). The V gene's germline CDR1 is GTSNPN and CDR2 SVGIG (reference sequence). V was cut by 0 bases and J by 7 bases, with 10 bases left in between. This CDR3 spans 13 amino acids. The CDR3 is CAWSVREGNEQFF. The CDR3 DNA is TGTGCCTGGAGTGTACGGGAAGGAAATGAGCAGTTCTTC.

V and J are TRBV5-4 and TRBJ2-3; 13 bases agree with TRBD2. This CDR3 comprises 20 residues. V dropped 0 bases and J dropped 4; count of bases not matched to a gene: 14. Germline CDR1 and CDR2: SGHNT and YYREEE (reference sequence). The CDR3 bases are TGTGCCAGCAGCTTGGCCGGGGGACTAGCGGGGCCCGGAGGAGCAGATACGCAGTATTTT. Its protein is CASSLAGGLAGPGGADTQYF.

The V call is TRBV19, the J call TRBJ1-4; D perhaps matches TRBD1 (6 bases). Germline CDR1 and CDR2: LNHDA and SQIVND (reference sequence). Trimming cost V 4 bases and J 5 bases, with 17 bases left between them. The CDR3 contains 16 residues. CDR3 residues: CASSTEYRVENEKLFF. CDR3 nucleotide sequence: TGTGCCAGTAGTACCGAATACAGGGTTGAAAATGAAAAACTGTTTTTT.

J is TRBJ1-1 and V is TRBV30; no definite D call. CDR1 GTSNPN and CDR2 SVGIG come from the germline V gene (reference sequence). The CDR3 is 16 amino acids. V dropped 5 bases and J dropped 2 bases, with 21 bases sitting between them. CDR3 nucleotide sequence: TGTGCCTGGCACGTTGATGCACTCGTTAAAAACACTGAAGCTTTCTTT. Amino acids: CAWHVDALVKNTEAFF. Together with reference TRBV30 and TRBJ1-1, the CDR3 gives the full variable domain: SQTIHQWPATLVQPVGSPLSLECTVEGTSNPNLYWYRQAAGRGLQLLFYSVGIGQISSEVPQNLSASRPQDRQFILSSKKLLLSDSGFYLCAWHVDALVKNTEAFFGQGTRLTVV.

The V call is TRBV5-4, the J call TRBJ1-3; tentative D call: TRBD1 (6 bases). Germline CDR1 SGHNT, CDR2 YYREEE (reference sequence). The CDR3 totals 15 residues. V was trimmed by 4 bases and J by 3 bases, leaving 14 bases between them. This chain's CDR3 is CASSRNRDRGNTIYF. CDR3 coding DNA: TGTGCCAGCAGCCGGAACAGGGACCGTGGAAACACCATATATTTT.

The chain is built from TRBV3-1 (or the pseudogene TRBV3-2) and TRBJ2-5, with D perhaps TRBD2 (5 bases). This CDR3 is built from 12 residues. Germline CDR1 and CDR2: LGHDT and YNNKEL (reference sequence). With 3 bases removed from V and 5 bases from J, the gap between germline ends came to 7 bases. In DNA form, the CDR3 reads TGTGCCAGCAGCCAGACGGGGGAGACCCAGTACTTC. Translation: CASSQTGETQYF.

The V and J genes are TRBV3-1 (or the pseudogene TRBV3-2) and TRBJ2-3, with 11 bases fitting TRBD2. V lost 7 bases, J lost 6 bases, and 9 bases stayed unmatched. CDR1 is LGHDT, CDR2 YNNKEL, per germline (reference sequence). The CDR3 totals 15 residues. CDR3 amino acids: CASTPSGGPGDTQYF. Written as DNA, the CDR3 is TGTGCCAGCACCCCTAGCGGGGGGCCGGGGGATACGCAGTATTTT.

This clone was seen a few times. The V call is TRBV4-1, the J call TRBJ1-2; D gene ambiguous. Trimming pared 1 base from V and 7 bases from J, leaving 16 bases between. This CDR3 spans 15 amino acids. CDR1 and CDR2 from the germline V gene are MGHRA and YSYEKL. The CDR3 reads CASSQGSITRGGYTF. The CDR3 region has the DNA TGCGCCAGCAGCCAAGGGTCCATAACTCGCGGTGGCTACACCTTC.

This chain uses TRBV27 with TRBJ2-5, with TRBD2 identical over 11 bases. V shed 5 bases, J shed 4 bases, and the junction held 0 bases outside the gene matches. CDR1 and CDR2 from the germline V gene are MNHEY and SMNVEV (reference sequence). This CDR3 is 13 amino acids long. CDR3 sequence: CASSLAGGETQYF. The CDR3 bases are TGTGCCAGCAGTCTAGCGGGAGGAGAGACCCAGTACTTC.

CDR3: CASSGTRNTEAFF. CDR3 sequence (DNA): TGTGCCAGCAGTGGAACGCGGAACACTGAAGCTTTCTTT. This sequence joins TRBV25-1 and TRBJ1-1; D not certain. Per germline, CDR1 MGHDK and CDR2 SYGVNS. Trimming shortened V by 4 bases and J by 1 base, and 7 bases separated the two germline ends. This CDR3 comprises 13 residues.

The CDR3 coding sequence is TGTGCCAGCAGAGAGCTGATGAGGGAGCAGTACTTC. Amino acid sequence: CASRELMREQYF. This rearrangement joins TRBV28 to TRBJ2-7; no definite D call. V was shortened by 6 bases and J by 7 bases, with 13 bases between the two germline ends. This CDR3 contains 12 residues. CDR1 and CDR2 from the germline V gene are MDHEN and SYDVKM.

The chain employs TRBV28 and TRBJ2-7, with 8 nucleotides matching TRBD1. J gave up 3 bases and V 5 bases, and 9 bases lay outside the gene matches. Germline lookup yields CDR1 MDHEN and CDR2 SYDVKM. CDR3 length equals 15 residues. The CDR3 DNA reads as TGTGCCAGCAGTCTCCCAGGGGGCCCCAACTACGAGCAGTACTTC. Translation: CASSLPGGPNYEQYF.

The chain has TRBV15 and TRBJ2-1, with 12 nucleotides matching TRBD1. CDR1 is LNHNV, CDR2 YYDKDF, per germline (reference sequence). Trimming at V came to 5 bases and at J to 3 bases, leaving 5 bases not matched to a gene. The CDR3 has 16 amino acids. CDR3 protein: CATSPRDRGHYNEQFF. DNA for the CDR3: TGTGCCACCAGCCCCCGGGACAGGGGGCACTACAATGAGCAGTTCTTC.

The chain carries TRBV5-6 and TRBJ1-2; TRBD1 aligns across 8 bases. Germline assignment: CDR1 SGHDT and CDR2 YYEEEE. Unmatched junction bases numbered 11, after V lost 8 bases and J lost 2 bases. The CDR3 extends over 15 amino acids. The CDR3 loop is CASTSGTGKNYGYTF. CDR3 DNA: TGTGCCAGTACCTCCGGGACAGGCAAGAACTATGGCTACACCTTC. The whole variable domain, filled in from reference TRBV5-6 and TRBJ1-2, reads DAGVTQSPTHLIKTRGQQVTLRCSPKSGHDTVSWYQQALGQGPQFIFQYYEEEERQRGNFPDRFSGHQFPNYSSELNVNALLLGDSALYLCASTSGTGKNYGYTFGSGTRLTVV.

The V and J genes are TRBV2 and TRBJ1-1; no firm D call. V was clipped by 8 bases and J by 0 bases, with 13 bases between them. The germline V gene encodes CDR1 SNHLY and CDR2 FYNNEI. The CDR3 covers 14 residues. CDR3 DNA: TGTGCCAGCTCGACGGAGATCCTGAACACTGAAGCTTTCTTT. Encoded protein: CASSTEILNTEAFF.

The V and J genes are TRBV7-9 and TRBJ1-5, with D uncertain. CDR1 and CDR2 from the germline V gene are SEHNR and FQNEAQ (reference sequence). V was pared by 1 base and J by 7 bases, with 14 bases between. The length of the CDR3 is 15 residues. As DNA, the CDR3 is TGTGCCAGCAGCTTAGAGGGAGGGCTGGAACAGCCCCAGCATTTT. This codes for CASSLEGGLEQPQHF.

This clone was picked up a small number of times. This chain joins TRBV30 and TRBJ1-1; D might be TRBD1 (5 bases). The CDR3 length is 12 residues. The V end was cut by 3 bases, the J end by 3 bases, with 8 bases between. Looked up from germline, CDR1 is GTSNPN and CDR2 is SVGIG (reference sequence). The CDR3 DNA sequence: TGTGCCTGGAGCCGGGGGGACACTGAAGCTTTCTTT. Its translation: CAWSRGDTEAFF.

The chain carries TRBV29-1 and TRBJ2-3, with 9 positions matching TRBD2. CDR3 length: 16 residues. V dropped 7 bases and J dropped 0; count of bases not matched to a gene: 11. Germline V gives CDR1 SQVTM, CDR2 ANQGSEA. CDR3 coding DNA: TGCAGCGCCTGGACTAGCGCCAACCCTAGCACAGATACGCAGTATTTT. Protein product: CSAWTSANPSTDTQYF.

In DNA form, the CDR3 reads TGCGCCAGCAGTGAGTCAATCGGGAGCTCCTACGAGCAGTACTTC. Translation gives CASSESIGSSYEQYF. The V call is TRBV10-2, the J call TRBJ2-7; tentative D call: TRBD2 (6 bases). V was clipped by 0 bases and J by 0 bases, with 9 bases between them. The germline CDR1 and CDR2 sequences are WSHSY and SAAADI. CDR3 size: 15 residues.

The chain couples TRBV18 to TRBJ1-4; TRBD1 is a possible D gene (5 bases). This CDR3 is built from 16 residues. Germline CDR1 is KGHSH and CDR2 is LQKENI. V was cut by 3 bases and J by 5 bases, with 16 bases left in between. The DNA for the CDR3 is TGTGCCAGCTCACCTTCGGGGGACGGATTAAATGAAAAACTGTTTTTT. Protein: CASSPSGDGLNEKLFF.

V usage is TRBV5-6 and J usage is TRBJ2-1; D might be TRBD1 (6 bases). The CDR3 is made up of 15 amino acids. Germline V gene lookup returns CDR1 SGHDT and CDR2 YYEEEE. Between the trimmed V and J ends, which lost 1 base and 5 bases, there was a span of 13 bases. The CDR3 region has the DNA TGTGCCAGCAGCTTGTGGGGGCCTCAGGACAATGAGCAGTTCTTC. The encoded protein is CASSLWGPQDNEQFF.

As DNA, the CDR3 is TGTGCCAGCAGCTGGGGGGCTAGCGGGGGCCAATACAATGAGCAGTTCTTC. Its translation is CASSWGASGGQYNEQFF. V is TRBV5-8 and J is TRBJ2-1; TRBD2 agrees at 10 bases. Trimming at V came to 3 bases and at J to 4 bases, leaving 10 bases not matched to a gene. Germline loops: CDR1 SGHTS, CDR2 YDEGEE. The CDR3 spans 17 residues.

The chain combines TRBV11-2 with TRBJ2-7; no definite D call. The germline V and J ends were trimmed by 1 base and 0 bases, with 10 bases remaining between them. In germline, CDR1 is SGHAT, CDR2 FQNNGV. There are 15 residues in the CDR3. CDR3 DNA sequence: TGTGCCAGCAGCTTAGGTCGCGGTAACTCCTACGAGCAGTACTTC. Residues: CASSLGRGNSYEQYF.

This sequence joins TRBV11-2 and TRBJ2-7; 7 bases are shared with TRBD1. This CDR3 has 16 residues. Germline CDR1 is SGHAT and CDR2 is FQNNGV. Trimming took 5 bases from V and 2 from J; bases not matched to a gene: 12. The CDR3 spells CASSPRTGKDTYEQYF. As DNA, the CDR3 is TGTGCCAGCAGCCCCCGGACAGGAAAAGACACCTACGAGCAGTACTTC.

This sequence joins TRBV10-1 and TRBJ2-3; 7 bases agree with TRBD2. The CDR3 spans 13 residues. Trimming removed 4 bases from V and 7 bases from J; junction bases left unmatched: 5. The germline V gene encodes CDR1 WNHNN and CDR2 SYGVQD (reference sequence). The CDR3 reads CASSVGRGNTQYF. In nucleotides, the CDR3 is TGCGCCAGCAGTGTTGGGCGGGGGAATACGCAGTATTTT.

The chain recombines TRBV7-9 with TRBJ1-2; maybe TRBD1 (5 bases). This CDR3 spans 15 amino acids. Germline lookup yields CDR1 SEHNR and CDR2 FQNEAQ (reference sequence). V was clipped by 4 bases and J by 5 bases, with 17 bases between them. CDR3 DNA sequence: TGTGCCAGCAGCTGGGAGGGCCCCTCAGGGTATGGCTACACCTTC. It translates to CASSWEGPSGYGYTF.

The V gene is TRBV6-5, the J gene TRBJ1-1, with 7 bases aligning to TRBD1. V was pared by 7 bases and J by 0 bases, with 8 bases of the junction left unmatched. The CDR3 runs 15 residues. Per the germline V gene, CDR1 is MNHEY and CDR2 is SVGAGI. CDR3 in DNA: TGTGCCAGCACCCAGACAGGGCTCATGAACACTGAAGCTTTCTTT. It yields the protein CASTQTGLMNTEAFF.

The J gene is TRBJ1-3, the V gene TRBV28; D gene ambiguous. The CDR3 sequence is 14 residues long. Trimming cost V 6 bases and J 6 bases, with 15 bases left between them. Germline V gene data show CDR1 as MDHEN and CDR2 as SYDVKM. The CDR3 is CASSPPGRVNTIYF. The DNA for the CDR3 is TGTGCCAGCAGCCCCCCGGGGAGGGTAAACACCATATATTTT.

This sequence joins TRBV19 and TRBJ1-3, with D perhaps TRBD1 (5 bases). Trimming left V 1 base short and J 1 base short, with 14 bases between. The germline V gene has CDR1 LNHDA and CDR2 SQIVND (reference sequence). The CDR3 is made up of 17 amino acids. The CDR3 here is CASSIVQGSESGNTIYF. The CDR3, as DNA: TGTGCCAGTAGTATAGTCCAGGGTTCAGAGTCTGGAAACACCATATATTTT.